One and the same sample provided the 5 T cell receptor beta chains below, sequenced in a study of T cells in Graves' hyperthyroidism and ophthalmopathy. Amplification of TCR beta CDR3 regions used RNA as the template. Carried out on the TCR CDR3, a first-round RT-PCR used the HTBI primer set. TCRdb itself ran the multiplex PCR reads through MiXCR, one entry per CDR3 protein. Here the sample spans about 520,000 distinct CDR3 sequences, more than 20% being singletons. The source material was blood. The receptors shown here come from a man between 18 and 29 years old with Graves' hyperthyroidism.

This clonotype has a handful of counts. The chain combines TRBV11-2 with TRBJ2-7; 7 bases fit TRBD2. This CDR3 contains 14 residues. The trim removed 5 bases at V and 4 bases at J, leaving 8 bases unmatched. CDR1 is SGHAT, CDR2 FQNNGV, per germline. CDR3 residues: CASSLALRGYEQYF. CDR3 nucleotides: TGTGCCAGCAGCCTAGCCCTGCGGGGGTACGAGCAGTACTTC.

This clonotype has ten or more counts. The chain has TRBV2 and TRBJ1-5; TRBD1 aligns across 9 bases. The CDR3 is made up of 13 amino acids. V dropped 5 bases and J dropped 6; count of bases not matched to a gene: 2. The germline V gene encodes CDR1 SNHLY and CDR2 FYNNEI. The CDR3 nucleotides read TGTGCCAGCAGTAGGGACAGGGCTCAGCCCCAGCATTTT. Protein sequence: CASSRDRAQPQHF.

In this sample, this clonotype turned up many times. This chain links TRBV12-3 or TRBV12-4 with TRBJ1-3, with D possibly matching TRBD1 (5 bases). Trimming pared 1 base from V and 0 bases from J, leaving 13 bases between. The CDR3 has 17 amino acids. In DNA form, the CDR3 reads TGTGCCAGCAGTTTAGTGGCAGGGAGTATCTCTGGAAACACCATATATTTT. Amino acids: CASSLVAGSISGNTIYF.

The table lists this clonotype with many counts. The rearrangement links TRBV2 to TRBJ1-1; D gene uncertain. V lost 6 bases to trimming and J lost 0 bases, with 11 bases between them. CDR1 SNHLY and CDR2 FYNNEI come from the germline V gene. This CDR3 region has 14 residues. The DNA of the CDR3 is TGTGCCAGCAGGCGAGGTGAGATGAACACTGAAGCTTTCTTT. Protein product: CASRRGEMNTEAFF. The whole variable domain, remainder taken from reference TRBV2 and TRBJ1-1, is EPEVTQTPSHQVTQMGQEVILRCVPISNHLYFYWYRQILGQKVEFLVSFYNNEISEKSEIFDDQFSVERPDGSNFTLKIRSTKLEDSAMYFCASRRGEMNTEAFFGQGTRLTVV.

V gene TRBV2 combines with J gene TRBJ1-2, with TRBD1 matching over 7 bases. Trimming at V came to 0 bases and at J to 3 bases, leaving 4 bases not matched to a gene. This CDR3 spans 15 amino acids. The V gene's germline CDR1 is SNHLY and CDR2 FYNNEI. The CDR3 DNA is TGTGCCAGCAGTGAAGCTGGGACAGAACACTATGGCTACACCTTC. This codes for CASSEAGTEHYGYTF.